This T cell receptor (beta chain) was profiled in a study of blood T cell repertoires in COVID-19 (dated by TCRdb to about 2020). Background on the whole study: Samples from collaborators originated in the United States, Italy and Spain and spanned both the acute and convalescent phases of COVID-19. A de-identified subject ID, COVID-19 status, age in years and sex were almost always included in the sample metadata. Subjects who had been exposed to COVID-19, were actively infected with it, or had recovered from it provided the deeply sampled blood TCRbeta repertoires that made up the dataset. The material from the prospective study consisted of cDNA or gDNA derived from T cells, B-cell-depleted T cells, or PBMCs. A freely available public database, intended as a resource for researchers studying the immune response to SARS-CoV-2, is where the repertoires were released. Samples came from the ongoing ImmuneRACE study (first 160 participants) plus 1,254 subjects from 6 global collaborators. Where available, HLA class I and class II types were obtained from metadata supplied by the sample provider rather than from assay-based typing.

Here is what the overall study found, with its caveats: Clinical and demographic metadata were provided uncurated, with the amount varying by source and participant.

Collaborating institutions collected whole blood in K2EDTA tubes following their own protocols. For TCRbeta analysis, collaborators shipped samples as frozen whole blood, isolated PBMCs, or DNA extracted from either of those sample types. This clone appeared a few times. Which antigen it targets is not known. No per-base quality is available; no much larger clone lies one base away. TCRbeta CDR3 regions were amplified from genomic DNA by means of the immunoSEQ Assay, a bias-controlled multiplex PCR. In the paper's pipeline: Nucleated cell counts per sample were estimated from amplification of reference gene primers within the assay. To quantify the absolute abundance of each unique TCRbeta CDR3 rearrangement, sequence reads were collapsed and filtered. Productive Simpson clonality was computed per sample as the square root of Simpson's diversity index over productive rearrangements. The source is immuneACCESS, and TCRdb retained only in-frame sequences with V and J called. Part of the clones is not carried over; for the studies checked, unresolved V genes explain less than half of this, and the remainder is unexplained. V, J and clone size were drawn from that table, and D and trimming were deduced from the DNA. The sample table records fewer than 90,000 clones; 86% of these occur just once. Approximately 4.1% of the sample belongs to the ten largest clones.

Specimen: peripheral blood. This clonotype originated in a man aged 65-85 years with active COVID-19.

The CDR3 sequence is CASSLAPGGGYTGELFF. The nucleotide sequence is given as TGTGCCAGCAGCTTGGCCCCGGGAGGGGGCTACACCGGGGAGCTGTTTTTT. The V and J segments used are TRBV5-4 and TRBJ2-2; perhaps TRBD2 is the D gene, with 8 bases matching. From cysteine to phenylalanine, the CDR3 is 17 amino acids long. The retained sequence is limited to the CDR3, 51 bases, with the frame set at the first base. From the germline V gene (reference sequence), CDR1 is SGHNT and CDR2 is YYREEE. The V end loses 0 bases and the J end loses 3 bases, and a stretch of 15 bases separates them.